The clone carrying this TCR beta chain was observed many times. The antigen remains undetermined. The TCR beta CDR3 region was amplified from genomic DNA, with two rounds of multiplex PCR being used for the amplification. With primers specific to each TRBV and TRBJ gene, the first-round PCR was performed. TCRdb fed the multiplex PCR reads into MiXCR, producing one record per CDR3 protein. The sample shows nearly 25,000 distinct CDR3 sequences, 35% to 40% of them seen only once. The data belong to a study of prognosis after radiotherapy for stage I lung cancer. Study results and limitations: Some patients went on to develop distant metastases. Their Shannon entropy after stereotactic body radiation therapy was lower, and its change from baseline was also lower. Differential TRBV and TRBJ gene usage was reported between patients with metastases and patients without them.

The V and J ends lost 2 bases and 0 bases respectively, with 14 bases between them. The CDR3 is 17 residues long. The germline V gene has CDR1 MNHEY and CDR2 SMNVEV (reference sequence). The TCR sequence derives from a donor aged 50 or older with non-small cell lung cancer. This specimen consisted of PBMCs, obtained before or after stereotactic body radiation therapy (not recorded which). The chain employs TRBV27 and TRBJ2-1; D ambiguous. CDR3: CASSLEISRSSYNEQFF. The CDR3 bases are TGTGCCAGCAGTTTAGAGATTTCTCGGAGCTCCTACAATGAGCAGTTCTTC.